Shown below are 21 T cell receptor beta chains from a single sample sequenced in a study of cytomegalovirus exposure and HLA in healthy donors. PCR primers comprised 60 Vbeta and 13 Jbeta primers. TCRdb's table, derived via immunoSEQ multiplex PCR, lists solely in-frame clones and lacks some. The sample includes roughly 170,000 clones, 84% of them seen just once. Sequenced sample: PBMCs. The receptors shown here come from a man younger than 30 in good health and CMV-seronegative.

This sequence joins TRBV19 and TRBJ2-4; 7 nucleotides align to TRBD1. There are 14 residues in the CDR3. Germline V gives CDR1 LNHDA, CDR2 SQIVND (reference sequence). V gave up 7 bases and J gave up 6 bases; unmatched junction bases: 9. For the CDR3, the DNA is TGTGCCAGTACGGAAAGGGGGCGTCGAAACATTCAGTACTTC. Its translation: CASTERGRRNIQYF.

The gene calls are TRBV7-3 and TRBJ2-2, with 8 bases aligning to TRBD1. Trimming cost V 4 bases and J 6 bases; bases outside gene matches: 1. Germline assignment: CDR1 SGHTA and CDR2 FQGTGA. The CDR3 contains 13 residues. The CDR3 spells CASSSTGAGELFF. Here the CDR3 DNA reads TGTGCCAGCAGCTCGACAGGGGCCGGGGAGCTGTTTTTT.

The chain is built from TRBV7-8 and TRBJ2-1; perhaps TRBD2 as D (5 bases). CDR1 is SGHVS, CDR2 FQNEAQ, per germline. Trimming stripped 10 bases from V and 2 bases from J, with 15 bases between. The CDR3 totals 14 residues. The CDR3: CATEAVPTYNEQFF. As DNA, the CDR3 is TGTGCCACCGAAGCGGTACCTACCTACAATGAGCAGTTCTTC.

This chain links TRBV28 with TRBJ2-7; 9 bases are shared with TRBD1. The V gene's germline CDR1 is MDHEN and CDR2 SYDVKM. This CDR3 contains 14 residues. V trimming: 6 bases; J trimming: 2 bases; junction bases outside the gene matches: 5. CDR3 sequence: CASSPGQGAYEQYF. In DNA, the CDR3 is TGTGCCAGCAGCCCGGGACAGGGAGCCTACGAGCAGTACTTC.

The chain joins TRBV30 to TRBJ2-7; possible D gene TRBD2, 5 bases. The CDR3 runs to 12 residues. CDR1 and CDR2 (germline): GTSNPN, SVGIG (reference sequence). V gave up 1 base and J gave up 5 bases, with 9 bases separating them. The CDR3 spells CAWSGLADEQYF. Written as DNA, the CDR3 is TGTGCCTGGAGTGGCCTAGCCGACGAGCAGTACTTC. The whole variable domain, filled in from reference TRBV30 and TRBJ2-7, reads SQTIHQWPATLVQPVGSPLSLECTVEGTSNPNLYWYRQAAGRGLQLLFYSVGIGQISSEVPQNLSASRPQDRQFILSSKKLLLSDSGFYLCAWSGLADEQYFGPGTRLTVT.

Only a few counts were recorded for this clone. CDR3 nucleotide sequence: TGTGCCAGCAGCTTGGTGACGGAGGTGGTTGGCTACACCTTC. Protein product: CASSLVTEVVGYTF. V gene TRBV5-4 combines with J gene TRBJ1-2; D unclear. The CDR3 contains 14 residues. With 0 bases removed from V and 7 bases from J, the gap between germline ends came to 13 bases. CDR1 SGHNT and CDR2 YYREEE come from the germline V gene (reference sequence).

This rearrangement joins TRBV5-1 to TRBJ2-1; D is possibly TRBD1 (6 bases). The ends were cut back, 0 bases at V and 0 bases at J, with 19 bases in the middle. The CDR3 extends over 19 amino acids. Germline assignment: CDR1 SGHRS and CDR2 YFSETQ. The CDR3 protein is CASSLDWALVRGSYNEQFF. CDR3 coding DNA: TGCGCCAGCAGCTTGGATTGGGCGCTGGTCAGGGGCTCCTACAATGAGCAGTTCTTC.

The chain is built from TRBV28 and TRBJ1-2; TRBD1 aligns across 9 bases. V was pared by 7 bases and J by 4 bases, with 13 bases of the junction left unmatched. Germline V gene sequence: CDR1 MDHEN, CDR2 SYDVKM. This CDR3 has 16 residues. The CDR3 reads CASTPPGQGSSYGYTF. The CDR3 DNA follows: TGTGCCAGCACCCCCCCGGGACAGGGAAGTAGCTATGGCTACACCTTC.

The J gene is TRBJ2-7, the V gene TRBV19, with TRBD1 matching over 7 bases. Germline assignment: CDR1 LNHDA and CDR2 SQIVND (reference sequence). Trimming cost V 3 bases and J 3 bases; bases outside gene matches: 5. The CDR3 runs to 14 residues. Written as DNA, the CDR3 is TGTGCCAGTAGTATGGGGACAGTCAACTACGAGCAGTACTTC. This translates into CASSMGTVNYEQYF.

This chain joins TRBV7-8 and TRBJ2-1, with 8 bases matching TRBD2. CDR1 and CDR2 (germline): SGHVS, FQNEAQ. V lost 2 bases, J lost 0 bases, and 6 bases stayed unmatched. The length of the CDR3 is 17 residues. The CDR3 DNA follows: TGTGCCAGCAGCTTATACGGGGGGGCCAGCTCCTACAATGAGCAGTTCTTC. Encoded protein: CASSLYGGASSYNEQFF.

This chain joins TRBV27 and TRBJ1-1; 8 bases fit TRBD1. The germline V gene has CDR1 MNHEY and CDR2 SMNVEV (reference sequence). The ends lost 6 bases at V and 5 bases at J; junction bases unmatched: 8. This CDR3 spans 14 amino acids. The CDR3 here is CASSPGGRGTEAFF. Here the CDR3 DNA reads TGTGCCAGCAGCCCAGGGGGCAGGGGGACTGAAGCTTTCTTT.

The gene calls are TRBV12-5 and TRBJ1-3, with TRBD1 as a possible D gene (5 bases). The germline CDR1 and CDR2 sequences are LGHNT and FRNRAP. CDR3 length: 17 residues. The V gene lost 0 bases and the J gene lost 3 bases, with 15 bases spanning the gap. The DNA of the CDR3 is TGTGCTAGTGGTTTGGTACCAGGGAAGAGAGTTGGAAACACCATATATTTT. Amino acid sequence: CASGLVPGKRVGNTIYF. Drawing the rest from reference TRBV12-5 and TRBJ1-3, the complete variable domain is DARVTQTPRHKVTEMGQEVTMRCQPILGHNTVFWYRQTMMQGLELLAYFRNRAPLDDSGMPKDRFSAEMPDATLATLKIQPSEPRDSAVYFCASGLVPGKRVGNTIYFGEGSWLTVV.

This sequence joins TRBV28 and TRBJ2-5, with 11 positions matching TRBD2. The junction had 11 bases not matched to a gene; V was cut back by 7 bases and J by 4 bases. CDR1 and CDR2 from the germline V gene are MDHEN and SYDVKM. The CDR3 totals 16 residues. This chain's CDR3 is CASTLGTSGGGETQYF. CDR3 nucleotide sequence: TGTGCCAGCACCCTGGGGACTAGCGGAGGGGGAGAGACCCAGTACTTC.

The chain joins TRBV4-2 to TRBJ2-5; 12 bases are a match to TRBD2. Germline assignment: CDR1 LGHNA and CDR2 YNFKEQ. With 3 bases clipped from V and 1 base from J, the junction kept 6 bases outside the gene matches. The CDR3 is 17 residues long. For the CDR3, the DNA is TGTGCCAGCAGCCAGCAAGGACTAGCGGGGCCCCAAGAGACCCAGTACTTC. It encodes CASSQQGLAGPQETQYF.

As to this clone: A junction end diverges from the germline sequence, so it may reflect a read error. The V call is TRBV7-9, the J call TRBJ2-7, with D perhaps TRBD2 (7 bases). This CDR3 has 15 amino acids. Germline CDR1 SEHNR, CDR2 FQNEAQ (reference sequence). The CDR3 DNA is TGTTCCAGCAGCTTAGGGGGGGAGGGTTCCTACGAGCAGTACTTC. Translating it yields CSSSLGGEGSYEQYF.

The chain employs TRBV6-5 and TRBJ1-2; 7 nucleotides match TRBD1. Looked up from germline, CDR1 is MNHEY and CDR2 is SVGAGI. The CDR3 runs to 13 residues. With V trimmed by 6 bases and J by 4 bases, 5 bases remained unmatched. In DNA form, the CDR3 reads TGTGCCAGCAGCTGGACAGGCACCTATGGCTACACCTTC. It is translated as CASSWTGTYGYTF.

A few counts support this clone. The CDR3 reads CASSQGAMNTEAFF. The CDR3, as DNA: TGCGCCAGCAGCCAGGGGGCCATGAACACTGAAGCTTTCTTT. V is TRBV10-1 and J is TRBJ1-1; 8 nucleotides match TRBD1. Trimming removed 6 bases from V and 0 bases from J; junction bases left unmatched: 3. This CDR3 contains 14 residues. The germline gives CDR1 WNHNN, CDR2 SYGVQD (reference sequence).

This chain uses TRBV18 with TRBJ2-3; D may be TRBD2 (6 bases). Trimming took 4 bases from V and 2 from J, leaving 13 bases between them. The CDR3 is 15 residues long. Germline CDR1 and CDR2: KGHSH and LQKENI. CDR3 in amino acids: CASSLEGTSTDTQYF. CDR3 bases: TGTGCCAGCTCACTAGAGGGGACTTCCACAGATACGCAGTATTTT.

The J gene is TRBJ1-6, the V gene TRBV6-5; 7 bases match TRBD1. Per germline, CDR1 MNHEY and CDR2 SVGAGI. This CDR3 region has 16 residues. J lost 7 bases, V lost 3 bases, and 9 bases had no gene match. The CDR3 loop is CASSYRGQTKNSPLHF. The CDR3 coding sequence is TGTGCCAGCAGTTATCGGGGACAGACAAAAAATTCACCCCTCCACTTT.

The V and J genes are TRBV7-9 and TRBJ1-3, with D uncertain. CDR3 length equals 16 residues. The ends were cut back, 1 base at V and 4 bases at J, with 14 bases in the middle. CDR1 and CDR2 (germline): SEHNR, FQNEAQ (reference sequence). DNA of the CDR3: TGTGCCAGCAGCTTAGAATCCCCTACGGGGGGAAACACCATATATTTT. Its protein is CASSLESPTGGNTIYF. The variable domain in full, completed from reference TRBV7-9 and TRBJ1-3, reads DTGVSQNPRHKITKRGQNVTFRCDPISEHNRLYWYRQTLGQGPEFLTYFQNEAQLEKSRLLSDRFSAERPKGSFSTLEIQRTEQGDSAMYLCASSLESPTGGNTIYFGEGSWLTVV.

V is TRBV5-1 and J is TRBJ2-2, with D perhaps TRBD1 (5 bases). Trimming cost V 1 base and J 3 bases, with 10 bases left between them. Germline loops: CDR1 SGHRS, CDR2 YFSETQ. CDR3 size: 15 residues. The CDR3 reads CASSLIGRDTGELFF. The CDR3 coding sequence is TGCGCCAGCAGCTTGATAGGCAGGGACACCGGGGAGCTGTTTTTT.